Below are 8 T cell receptor beta chains sequenced from a single sample in a study of blood T cell repertoires in COVID-19 (dated by TCRdb to the early 2020s). The receptor library was made with the immunoSEQ multiplex PCR assay. TCRdb holds this immuneACCESS table with in-frame rearrangements only. Some clones are missing; in checked studies, unresolved V genes explain under half, and the rest has no known cause. Present in this sample are 72,000 or so clones, 86% of which were seen just once. The leading ten clones occupy less than 15% of the sample. Sequencing was carried out using peripheral blood. These receptors were obtained from a woman aged 55-70 years with acute or convalescent COVID-19.

This chain's CDR3 is CASSEVAGGKEQYF. In DNA, the CDR3 is TGTGCCAGCAGTGAGGTAGCGGGGGGGAAAGAGCAGTACTTC. The chain has TRBV2 and TRBJ2-7; 11 bases are shared with TRBD2. The V gene end was trimmed by 3 bases and the J gene end by 7 bases; junction bases not matched to a gene: 5. The CDR3 runs 14 residues. The germline gives CDR1 SNHLY, CDR2 FYNNEI.

In its sample, this clone was seen a few times. The J gene is TRBJ1-1, the V gene TRBV3-1 (or the pseudogene TRBV3-2), with D tentatively TRBD1 (6 bases). Trimming cost V 5 bases and J 5 bases, with 15 bases left between them. This CDR3 has 14 amino acids. Germline lookup yields CDR1 LGHDT and CDR2 YNNKEL (reference sequence). The CDR3 nucleotides are TGTGCCAGCAGCTTGAGGGGGGGGAGGACTGAAGCTTTCTTT. It is translated as CASSLRGGRTEAFF.

The chain links TRBV2 to TRBJ2-7, with 7 nucleotides matching TRBD1. The V gene's germline CDR1 is SNHLY and CDR2 FYNNEI. The CDR3 is made up of 14 amino acids. J lost 7 bases, V lost 5 bases, and 11 bases had no gene match. Written as DNA, the CDR3 is TGTGCCAGCAGTTTTAGGGGGCCCCCGTGGGAGCAGTACTTC. It is translated as CASSFRGPPWEQYF.

This chain joins TRBV5-5 and TRBJ2-3, with 13 positions matching TRBD2. The CDR3 is 15 amino acids. Germline lookup yields CDR1 SGHKS and CDR2 YYEKEE (reference sequence). Trimming at V came to 6 bases and at J to 5 bases, leaving 6 bases not matched to a gene. CDR3 DNA: TGTGCCAGCAAAGGACTAGCGGGGGCGGGAGATACGCAGTATTTT. Amino acids: CASKGLAGAGDTQYF.

The V call is TRBV5-1, the J call TRBJ1-4; TRBD1 might be the D (6 bases). Germline V gives CDR1 SGHRS, CDR2 YFSETQ. The CDR3 has 15 amino acids. Trimming pared 0 bases from V and 8 bases from J, leaving 14 bases between. Here the CDR3 DNA reads TGCGCCAGCAGCTTGGAAACAGGGAAAAACGAAAAACTGTTTTTT. This codes for CASSLETGKNEKLFF.

V gene TRBV30 combines with J gene TRBJ1-3, with a weak D call TRBD1 (5 bases). V lost 0 bases, J lost 0 bases, and 12 bases lay in between. This CDR3 comprises 16 residues. CDR1 and CDR2 (germline): GTSNPN, SVGIG (reference sequence). The CDR3 nucleotides are TGTGCCTGGAGTGTACCTCGGACAACCTCTGGAAACACCATATATTTT. Its protein product is CAWSVPRTTSGNTIYF.

This chain uses TRBV6-5 with TRBJ1-1; unclear D gene. Germline CDR1 and CDR2: MNHEY and SVGAGI. The CDR3 loop spans 12 amino acids. The ends were cut back, 6 bases at V and 5 bases at J, with 10 bases in the middle. DNA for the CDR3: TGTGCCAGCAGCTCTAGGTGGACTGAAGCTTTCTTT. Its translation is CASSSRWTEAFF.

This clone showed up many times. The V call is TRBV27, the J call TRBJ1-6, with a weak D call TRBD1 (5 bases). CDR3 length: 14 amino acids. Per the germline V gene, CDR1 is MNHEY and CDR2 is SMNVEV (reference sequence). V lost 5 bases to trimming and J lost 10 bases, with 15 bases between them. CDR3 DNA sequence: TGTGCCAGCAGTCGGTACGGGGGTCGGTCACCCCTCCACTTT. Protein product: CASSRYGGRSPLHF.